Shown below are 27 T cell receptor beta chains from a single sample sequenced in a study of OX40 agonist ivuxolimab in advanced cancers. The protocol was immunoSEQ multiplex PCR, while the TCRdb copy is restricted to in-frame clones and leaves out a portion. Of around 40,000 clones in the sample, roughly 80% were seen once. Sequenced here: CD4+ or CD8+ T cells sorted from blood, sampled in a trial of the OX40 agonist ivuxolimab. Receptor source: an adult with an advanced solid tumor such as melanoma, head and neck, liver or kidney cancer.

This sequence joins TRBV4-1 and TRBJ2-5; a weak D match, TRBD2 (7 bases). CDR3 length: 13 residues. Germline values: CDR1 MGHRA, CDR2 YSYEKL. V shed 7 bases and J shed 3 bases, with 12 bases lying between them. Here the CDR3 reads CASTGEGEETQYF. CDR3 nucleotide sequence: TGCGCCAGCACGGGGGAGGGGGAAGAGACCCAGTACTTC.

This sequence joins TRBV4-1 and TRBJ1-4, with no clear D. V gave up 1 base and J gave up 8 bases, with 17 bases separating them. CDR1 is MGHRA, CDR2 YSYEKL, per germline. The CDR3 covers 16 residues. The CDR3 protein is CASSQVLTGPAEKLFF. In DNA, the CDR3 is TGCGCCAGCAGCCAAGTTCTGACGGGCCCAGCCGAAAAACTGTTTTTT.

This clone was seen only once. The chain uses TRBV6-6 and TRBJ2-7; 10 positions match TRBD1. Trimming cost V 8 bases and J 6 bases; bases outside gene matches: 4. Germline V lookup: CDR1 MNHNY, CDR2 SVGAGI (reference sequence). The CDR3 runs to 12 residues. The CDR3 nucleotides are TGTGCCAGCTGGGACAGGGGTACCGAGCAGTACTTC. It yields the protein CASWDRGTEQYF.

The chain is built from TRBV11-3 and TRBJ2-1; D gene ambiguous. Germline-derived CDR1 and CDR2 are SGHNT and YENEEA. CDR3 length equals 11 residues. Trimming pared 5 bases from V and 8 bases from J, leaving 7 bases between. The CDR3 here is CASSDVDEQFF. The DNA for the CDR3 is TGTGCCAGCAGCGATGTGGATGAGCAGTTCTTC.

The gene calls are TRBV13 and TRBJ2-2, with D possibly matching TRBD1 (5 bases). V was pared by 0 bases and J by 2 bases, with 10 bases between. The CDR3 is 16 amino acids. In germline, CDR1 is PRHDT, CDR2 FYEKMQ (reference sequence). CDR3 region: CASSLGQGFNTGELFF. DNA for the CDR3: TGTGCCAGCAGCTTAGGGCAGGGCTTTAACACCGGGGAGCTGTTTTTT.

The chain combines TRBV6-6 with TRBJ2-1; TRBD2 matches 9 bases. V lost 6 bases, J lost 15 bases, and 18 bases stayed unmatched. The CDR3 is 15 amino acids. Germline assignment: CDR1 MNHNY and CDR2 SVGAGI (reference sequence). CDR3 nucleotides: TGTGCCAGCAGCTATCTAGGGACTAGCCCTGGTTTGGGGTTCTTC. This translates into CASSYLGTSPGLGFF.

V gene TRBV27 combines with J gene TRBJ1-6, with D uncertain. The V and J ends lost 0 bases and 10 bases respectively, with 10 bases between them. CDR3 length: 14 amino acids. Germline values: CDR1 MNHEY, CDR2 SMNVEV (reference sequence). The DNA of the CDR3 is TGTGCCAGCAGTTTATCGGTAACCCCCTCACCCCTCCACTTT. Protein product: CASSLSVTPSPLHF.

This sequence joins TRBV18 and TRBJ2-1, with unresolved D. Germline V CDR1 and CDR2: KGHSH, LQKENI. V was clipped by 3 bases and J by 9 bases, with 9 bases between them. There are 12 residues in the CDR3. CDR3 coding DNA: TGTGCCAGCTCACCCCCGGGTGGTGAGCAGTTCTTC. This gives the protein CASSPPGGEQFF. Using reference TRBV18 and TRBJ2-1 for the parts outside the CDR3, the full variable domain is NAGVMQNPRHLVRRRGQEARLRCSPMKGHSHVYWYRQLPEEGLKFMVYLQKENIIDESGMPKERFSAEFPKEGPSILRIQQVVRGDSAAYFCASSPPGGEQFFGPGTRLTVL.

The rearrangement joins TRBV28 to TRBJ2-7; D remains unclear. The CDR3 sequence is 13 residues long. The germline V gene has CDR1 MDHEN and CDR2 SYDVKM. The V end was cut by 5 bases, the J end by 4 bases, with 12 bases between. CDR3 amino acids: CASSLLSTYEQYF. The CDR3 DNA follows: TGTGCCAGCAGTCTCCTGAGTACTTACGAGCAGTACTTC.

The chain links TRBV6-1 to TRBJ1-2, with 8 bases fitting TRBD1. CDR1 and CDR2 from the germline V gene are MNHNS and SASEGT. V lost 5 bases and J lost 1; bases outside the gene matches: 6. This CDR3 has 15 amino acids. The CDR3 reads CASSHGQGINYGYTF. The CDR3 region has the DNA TGTGCCAGCAGTCACGGACAGGGCATTAACTATGGCTACACCTTC.

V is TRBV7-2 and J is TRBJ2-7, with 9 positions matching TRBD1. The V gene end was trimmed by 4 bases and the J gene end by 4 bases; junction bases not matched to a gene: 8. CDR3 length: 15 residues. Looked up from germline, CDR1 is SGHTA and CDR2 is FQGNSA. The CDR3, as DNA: TGTGCCAGCAGCTATACGGGACAGGGCGGTTACGAGCAGTACTTC. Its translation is CASSYTGQGGYEQYF.

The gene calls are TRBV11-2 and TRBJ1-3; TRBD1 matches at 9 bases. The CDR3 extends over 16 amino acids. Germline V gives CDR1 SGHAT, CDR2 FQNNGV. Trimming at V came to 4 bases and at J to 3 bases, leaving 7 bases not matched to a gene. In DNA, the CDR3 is TGTGCCAGCAGCTCATCCCGGACAGGGGATGGAAACACCATATATTTT. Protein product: CASSSSRTGDGNTIYF.

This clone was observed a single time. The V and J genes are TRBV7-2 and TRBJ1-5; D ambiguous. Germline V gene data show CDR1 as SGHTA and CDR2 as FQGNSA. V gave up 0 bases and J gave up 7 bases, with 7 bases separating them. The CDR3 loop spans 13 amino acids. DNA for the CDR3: TGTGCCAGCAGCTTAGCGTTTGGGCAGCCCCAGCATTTT. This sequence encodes CASSLAFGQPQHF.

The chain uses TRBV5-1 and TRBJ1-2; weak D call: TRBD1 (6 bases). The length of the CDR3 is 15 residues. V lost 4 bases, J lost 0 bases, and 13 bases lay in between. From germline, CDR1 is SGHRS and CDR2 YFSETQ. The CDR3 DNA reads TGCGCCAGCAGCCCGTCAGGGGAGTCTAACTATGGCTACACCTTC. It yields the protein CASSPSGESNYGYTF. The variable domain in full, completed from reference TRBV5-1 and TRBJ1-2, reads KAGVTQTPRYLIKTRGQQVTLSCSPISGHRSVSWYQQTPGQGLQFLFEYFSETQRNKGNFPGRFSGRQFSNSRSEMNVSTLELGDSALYLCASSPSGESNYGYTFGSGTRLTVV.

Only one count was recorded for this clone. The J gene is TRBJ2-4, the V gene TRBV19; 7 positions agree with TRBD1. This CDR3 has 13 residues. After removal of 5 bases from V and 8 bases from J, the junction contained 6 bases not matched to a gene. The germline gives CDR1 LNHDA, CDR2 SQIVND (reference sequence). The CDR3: CASSFGTVDIQYF. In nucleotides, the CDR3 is TGTGCCAGTAGTTTTGGGACAGTTGACATTCAGTACTTC.

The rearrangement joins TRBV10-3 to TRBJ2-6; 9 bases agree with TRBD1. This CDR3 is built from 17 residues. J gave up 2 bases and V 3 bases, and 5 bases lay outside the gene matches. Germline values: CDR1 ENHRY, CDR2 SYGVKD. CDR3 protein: CAISEGQGFPGANVLTF. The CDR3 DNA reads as TGTGCCATCAGTGAAGGACAGGGGTTCCCTGGGGCCAACGTCCTGACTTTC.

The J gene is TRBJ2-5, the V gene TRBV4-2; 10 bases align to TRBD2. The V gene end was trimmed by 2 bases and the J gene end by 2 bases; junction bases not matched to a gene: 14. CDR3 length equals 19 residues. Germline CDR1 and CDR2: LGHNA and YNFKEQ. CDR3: CASSQHPSNPSGGQETQYF. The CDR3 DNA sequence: TGTGCCAGCAGCCAACATCCTAGCAACCCTAGCGGGGGACAAGAGACCCAGTACTTC.

CDR3 region: CASSLVGQGFNEQYF. The CDR3 nucleotides are TGTGCCAGCAGCTTAGTAGGACAGGGGTTCAACGAGCAGTACTTC. This chain uses TRBV7-2 with TRBJ2-5; 9 bases agree with TRBD1. Matching the DNA end better, TRBJ2-7 makes the J call doubtful. The CDR3 runs 15 residues. Germline V gives CDR1 SGHTA, CDR2 FQGNSA.

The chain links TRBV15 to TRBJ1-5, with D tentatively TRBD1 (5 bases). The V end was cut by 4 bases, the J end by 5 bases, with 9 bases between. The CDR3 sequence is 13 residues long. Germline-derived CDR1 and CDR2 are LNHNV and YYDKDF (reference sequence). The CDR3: CATSTGYHQPQHF. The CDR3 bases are TGTGCCACCAGCACAGGGTATCATCAGCCCCAGCATTTT.

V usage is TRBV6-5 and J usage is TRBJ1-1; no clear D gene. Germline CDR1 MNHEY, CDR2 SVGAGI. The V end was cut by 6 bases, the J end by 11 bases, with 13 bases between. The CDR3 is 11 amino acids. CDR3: CASRSTREAFF. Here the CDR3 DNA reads TGTGCCAGCAGAAGCACACGAGAGGCTTTCTTT.

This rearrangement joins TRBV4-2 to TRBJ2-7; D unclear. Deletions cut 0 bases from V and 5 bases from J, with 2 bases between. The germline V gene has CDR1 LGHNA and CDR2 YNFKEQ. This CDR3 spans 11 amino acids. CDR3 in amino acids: CASSQDNEQYF. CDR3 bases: TGTGCCAGCAGCCAAGATAACGAGCAGTACTTC.

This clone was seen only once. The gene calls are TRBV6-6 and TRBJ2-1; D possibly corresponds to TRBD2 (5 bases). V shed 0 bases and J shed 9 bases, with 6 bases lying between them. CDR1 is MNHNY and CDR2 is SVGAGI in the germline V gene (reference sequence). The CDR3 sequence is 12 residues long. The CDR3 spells CASSYSGAEQFF. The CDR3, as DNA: TGTGCCAGCAGTTACTCGGGAGCTGAGCAGTTCTTC.

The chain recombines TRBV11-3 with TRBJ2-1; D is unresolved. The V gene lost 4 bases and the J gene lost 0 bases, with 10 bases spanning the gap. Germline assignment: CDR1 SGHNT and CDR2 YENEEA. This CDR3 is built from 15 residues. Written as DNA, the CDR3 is TGTGCCAGCAGCTCCAGTTCCCTCTCCTACAATGAGCAGTTCTTC. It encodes CASSSSSLSYNEQFF.

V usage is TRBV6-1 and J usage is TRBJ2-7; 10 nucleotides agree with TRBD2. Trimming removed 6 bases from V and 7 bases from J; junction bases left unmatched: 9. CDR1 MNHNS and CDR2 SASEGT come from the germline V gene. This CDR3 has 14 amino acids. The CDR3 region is CASRLAGSQGEQYF. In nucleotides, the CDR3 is TGTGCCAGCAGACTAGCGGGGTCCCAGGGTGAGCAGTACTTC.

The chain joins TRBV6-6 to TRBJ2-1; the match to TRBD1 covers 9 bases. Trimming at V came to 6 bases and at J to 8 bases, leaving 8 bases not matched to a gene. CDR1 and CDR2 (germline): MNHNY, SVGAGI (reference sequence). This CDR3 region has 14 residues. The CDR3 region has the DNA TGTGCCAGCAGCCCGGACAGGGGTTTGGATGAGCAGTTCTTC. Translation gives CASSPDRGLDEQFF.

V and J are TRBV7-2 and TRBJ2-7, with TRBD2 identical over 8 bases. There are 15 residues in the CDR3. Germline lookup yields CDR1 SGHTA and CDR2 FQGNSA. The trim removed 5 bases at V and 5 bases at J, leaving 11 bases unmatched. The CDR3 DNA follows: TGTGCCAGCAGCGACCGAATAGCGGGGACGGACGAGCAGTACTTC. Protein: CASSDRIAGTDEQYF.

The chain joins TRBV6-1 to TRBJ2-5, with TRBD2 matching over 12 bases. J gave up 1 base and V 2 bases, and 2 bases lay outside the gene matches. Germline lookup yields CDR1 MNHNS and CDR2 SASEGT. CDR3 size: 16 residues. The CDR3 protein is CASSELAGGPQETQYF. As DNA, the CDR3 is TGTGCCAGCAGTGAACTAGCGGGGGGGCCCCAAGAGACCCAGTACTTC.